This TCR beta chain was observed in a study of T cell responses to AZD1222 COVID-19 vaccine. Points from the study as a whole: Spike-spanning, vaccine-associated CD4 TCRs were dominant at 160-218 and 743-854.

The ends lost 0 bases at V and 7 bases at J; junction bases unmatched: 4. Germline assignment: CDR1 SGDLS and CDR2 YYNGEE. The CDR3 runs to 15 residues. As to this clone: Its antigen is currently unknown.

Libraries were prepared by immunoSEQ multiplex PCR; TCRdb keeps only in-frame clonotypes and omits some of them. This sample yields about 92,000 clones, of which about 89% are seen a single time; 6% to 9% belongs to the top ten. The input for sequencing was peripheral blood, taken on day 0 of AZD1222 vaccination. The rearrangement links TRBV9 to TRBJ1-6; 7 bases agree with TRBD1. The receptor was isolated from an adult in good health. The chain's CDR3 is CASSVEARGNSPLHF. The CDR3 coding sequence is TGTGCCAGCAGCGTAGAGGCCAGGGGGAATTCACCCCTCCACTTT.